One and the same sample provided the 28 T cell receptor beta chains below, sequenced in a study of T cells in Graves' hyperthyroidism and ophthalmopathy (dated by TCRdb to the late 2010s). Receptors were amplified or captured by multiplex PCR. TCRdb records Illumina HiSeq 2000 as the sequencer. The TCR beta CDR3 regions were amplified from RNA transcripts. For the first round of RT-PCR on the TCR CDR3, the HTBI primer set was used together with the Qiagen OneStep RT-PCR kit. Starting from the raw public reads, TCRdb applied fastp trimming at Q25, assembled clones with MiXCR and retained in-frame beta chains. Rows matching on CDR3 protein sequence are summarized as one entry with the most common DNA and genes. Here the sample has 700,000 to 850,000 distinct CDR3 sequences; about a third occur a single time. Around 31% of the sample rests with the top ten. Input material: blood. These receptors were taken from a middle-aged woman with Graves' hyperthyroidism.

This clonotype appeared a few times. The J gene is TRBJ2-5, the V gene TRBV6-5; TRBD2 matches 11 bases. V dropped 6 bases and J dropped 5; count of bases not matched to a gene: 11. Germline values: CDR1 MNHEY, CDR2 SVGAGI. This CDR3 comprises 16 residues. The CDR3: CASRTLRLAGWETQYF. DNA for the CDR3: TGTGCCAGCAGGACGCTTCGACTAGCGGGGTGGGAGACCCAGTACTTC.

The V and J genes are TRBV10-3 and TRBJ2-7, with 12 bases identical to TRBD1. The CDR3 extends over 14 amino acids. V lost 10 bases and J lost 7; bases outside the gene matches: 11. CDR1 and CDR2 from the germline V gene are ENHRY and SYGVKD. The chain's CDR3 is CASQSGQGAEEQYF. CDR3 in DNA: TGTGCCAGCCAATCGGGACAGGGGGCAGAAGAGCAGTACTTC.

In this sample, this clonotype turned up a few times. A much larger clonotype is one base distant, so this may be a read error. This chain joins TRBV9 and TRBJ1-1, with 7 bases identical to TRBD1. The CDR3 runs to 14 residues. V lost 5 bases and J lost 1; bases outside the gene matches: 5. Per the germline V gene, CDR1 is SGDLS and CDR2 is YYNGEE. The CDR3 here is CASSFTGANTEAFF. The CDR3, as DNA: TGTGCCAGCAGTTTTACAGGGGCGAACACTGAAGCTTTCTTT.

This clonotype occurred a few times. V is TRBV4-3 and J is TRBJ1-4, with D uncertain. The germline V gene encodes CDR1 LGHNA and CDR2 YSLEER. The CDR3 is made up of 13 amino acids. The ends were cut back, 0 bases at V and 10 bases at J, with 9 bases in the middle. CDR3 DNA sequence: TGCGCCAGCAGCCAAGACGTCTCCTTAAAACTGTTTTTT. As protein: CASSQDVSLKLFF.

This clonotype was seen at least ten times. V and J are TRBV9 and TRBJ1-1; no clear D. Germline lookup yields CDR1 SGDLS and CDR2 YYNGEE. This CDR3 spans 14 amino acids. Deletions cut 0 bases from V and 2 bases from J, with 8 bases between. The CDR3 loop reads CASSVDLGNTEAFF. CDR3 bases: TGTGCCAGCAGCGTAGACCTGGGAAACACTGAAGCTTTCTTT. Looking up the rest from reference TRBV9 and TRBJ1-1 gives the full variable domain: DSGVTQTPKHLITATGQRVTLRCSPRSGDLSVYWYQQSLDQGLQFLIQYYNGEERAKGNILERFSAQQFPDLHSELNLSSLELGDSALYFCASSVDLGNTEAFFGQGTRLTVV.

This clonotype was detected a few times. The CDR3 DNA sequence: TGCAGTGCTAGAGATCAGGAGGGGGAAAAACTGTTTTTT. This sequence encodes CSARDQEGEKLFF. The chain combines TRBV20-1 with TRBJ1-4; possibly TRBD1 for D (5 bases). The CDR3 consists of 13 residues. V was cut by 0 bases and J by 8 bases, with 10 bases left in between. The germline CDR1 and CDR2 sequences are DFQATT and SNEGSKA (reference sequence).

Of note for this clonotype: Possible read error: a much larger clone is one base away. The chain joins TRBV7-3 to TRBJ2-5; D remains ambiguous. Germline V gene data show CDR1 as SGHTA and CDR2 as FQGTGA. This CDR3 has 13 residues. DNA for the CDR3: TGTGCCAGCAGCTTATTGAATCAAGGGACCCAGTACTTC. Translating gives CASSLLNQGTQYF.

The chain is built from TRBV7-6 and TRBJ1-2; 9 positions agree with TRBD1. Germline lookup yields CDR1 SGHVS and CDR2 FNYEAQ. The CDR3 sequence is 15 residues long. J gave up 2 bases and V 6 bases, and 7 bases lay outside the gene matches. The CDR3 loop is CASRPGTGSNYGYTF. CDR3 nucleotide sequence: TGTGCCAGCAGGCCGGGGACAGGGTCCAACTATGGCTACACCTTC.

This sequence joins TRBV7-2 and TRBJ2-1, with TRBD1 identical over 7 bases. The CDR3 loop spans 15 amino acids. Germline V CDR1 and CDR2: SGHTA, FQGNSA. V was clipped by 1 base and J by 7 bases; unmatched bases: 7. CDR3 DNA sequence: TGTGCCAGCAGCTTAGGGGGGACAGTAATAAATGAGCAGTTCTTC. It translates to CASSLGGTVINEQFF.

The gene calls are TRBV9 and TRBJ2-5; 7 bases fit TRBD2. V lost 3 bases to trimming and J lost 4 bases; unmatched junction nucleotides: 6. CDR3 length: 14 amino acids. The germline V gene encodes CDR1 SGDLS and CDR2 YYNGEE. CDR3 DNA sequence: TGTGCCAGCAGCGCTTGGGCTAGCGGAGAGACCCAGTACTTC. It is translated as CASSAWASGETQYF.

This clonotype has a count of ten or more. The V gene is TRBV7-2, the J gene TRBJ2-7, with 7 bases identical to TRBD2. Looked up from germline, CDR1 is SGHTA and CDR2 is FQGNSA. CDR3 length: 13 residues. V gave up 4 bases and J gave up 4 bases; unmatched junction bases: 4. Written as DNA, the CDR3 is TGTGCCAGCAGCTCCGCTAGCGGTTACGAGCAGTACTTC. This sequence encodes CASSSASGYEQYF.

With respect to this clonotype: Compared with germline, one end of the junction differs, possibly owing to a read error. This sequence joins TRBV7-2 and TRBJ2-2; D may be TRBD2 (6 bases). The CDR3 totals 16 residues. The germline V gene has CDR1 SGHTA and CDR2 FQGNSA. The CDR3 region has the DNA TGTGCCAGCAGCTCCCACGGGAGTGGGTACACCAGGGAGCTGTTTTTT. The encoded protein is CASSSHGSGYTRELFF.

The gene calls are TRBV5-4 and TRBJ2-7, with 8 bases identical to TRBD1. This CDR3 has 16 residues. The junction had 13 bases not matched to a gene; V was cut back by 7 bases and J by 1 base. Germline V gene lookup returns CDR1 SGHNT and CDR2 YYREEE (reference sequence). CDR3 DNA sequence: TGTGCCAGCGGAGGAACGGACAGGGCGGATTCCTACGAGCAGTACTTC. It yields the protein CASGGTDRADSYEQYF. Full variable domain (outside the CDR3, taken from reference TRBV5-4 and TRBJ2-7): ETGVTQSPTHLIKTRGQQVTLRCSSQSGHNTVSWYQQALGQGPQFIFQYYREEENGRGNFPPRFSGLQFPNYSSELNVNALELDDSALYLCASGGTDRADSYEQYFGPGTRLTVT.

In this sample, this clonotype turned up many times. The chain links TRBV7-6 to TRBJ2-5, with a tentative D call TRBD1 (5 bases). V was clipped by 5 bases and J by 2 bases, with 12 bases between them. Looked up from germline, CDR1 is SGHVS and CDR2 is FNYEAQ. This CDR3 is built from 14 residues. The CDR3 region is CASSHGQRQETQYF. For the CDR3, the DNA is TGTGCCAGCAGCCACGGACAAAGACAAGAGACCCAGTACTTC.

This clonotype has only a few counts. Being one base from a much bigger clone, this may be a read error. V gene TRBV2 combines with J gene TRBJ2-2; TRBD2 might be the D (6 bases). Looked up from germline, CDR1 is SNHLY and CDR2 is FYNNEI. The CDR3 has 15 amino acids. The V end lost 4 bases, the J end lost 0 bases, and 9 bases lay between the germline ends. The CDR3 sequence: CASSAGGANTGELFF. The CDR3 nucleotides read TGTGCCAGCAGTGCCGGGGGTGCGAACACCGGGGAGCTGTTTTTT.

The chain uses TRBV19 and TRBJ1-5; D might be TRBD1 (5 bases). V lost 5 bases, J lost 5 bases, and 19 bases lay in between. Germline values: CDR1 LNHDA, CDR2 SQIVND (reference sequence). The length of the CDR3 is 16 residues. The CDR3: CASSPGLAGGYQPQHF. CDR3 nucleotides: TGTGCCAGTAGTCCGGGACTAGCGGGGGGGTATCAGCCCCAGCATTTT.

This clonotype was picked up a small number of times. V is TRBV4-2 and J is TRBJ1-2; perhaps TRBD1 as D (5 bases). The CDR3 is 14 amino acids. V lost 0 bases to trimming and J lost 8 bases, with 13 bases between them. CDR1 is LGHNA, CDR2 YNFKEQ, per germline. CDR3 in amino acids: CASSQDGGRDGYTF. Here the CDR3 DNA reads TGTGCCAGCAGCCAAGATGGGGGTAGGGACGGCTACACCTTC.

V and J are TRBV10-2 and TRBJ1-1, with D perhaps TRBD1 (5 bases). The germline gives CDR1 WSHSY, CDR2 SAAADI. This CDR3 comprises 17 residues. Trimming pared 6 bases from V and 3 bases from J, leaving 23 bases between. The CDR3 is CASRARAELRWDTEAFF. DNA of the CDR3: TGCGCCAGCAGGGCCAGGGCAGAACTGCGCTGGGACACTGAAGCTTTCTTT.

The chain has TRBV5-1 and TRBJ1-6; TRBD1 matches 7 bases. Germline loops: CDR1 SGHRS, CDR2 YFSETQ. With 1 base clipped from V and 10 bases from J, the junction kept 8 bases outside the gene matches. The CDR3 is 15 residues long. CDR3 coding DNA: TGCGCCAGCAGCTTGACTGACAGGGCCACCTCACCCCTCCACTTT. The encoded protein is CASSLTDRATSPLHF. The variable domain in full, with the rest retrieved from reference TRBV5-1 and TRBJ1-6, is KAGVTQTPRYLIKTRGQQVTLSCSPISGHRSVSWYQQTPGQGLQFLFEYFSETQRNKGNFPGRFSGRQFSNSRSEMNVSTLELGDSALYLCASSLTDRATSPLHFGNGTRLTVT.

This clonotype was picked up a small number of times. The rearrangement joins TRBV10-3 to TRBJ1-2; D might be TRBD1 (5 bases). V dropped 2 bases and J dropped 7 bases, with 17 bases sitting between them. The CDR3 has 15 residues. Germline lookup yields CDR1 ENHRY and CDR2 SYGVKD. In nucleotides, the CDR3 is TGTGCCATCAGTGAGGGGACGAGGGGCTACGGTGGCTACACCTTC. It is translated as CAISEGTRGYGGYTF.

There are many counts of this clonotype. This chain uses TRBV7-2 with TRBJ2-7; 7 bases map to TRBD1. V dropped 5 bases and J dropped 2; count of bases not matched to a gene: 9. Per the germline V gene, CDR1 is SGHTA and CDR2 is FQGNSA. CDR3 size: 15 residues. The CDR3, as DNA: TGTGCCAGCAGCCCTGTTGGACAGGTGACCTACGAGCAGTACTTC. This gives the protein CASSPVGQVTYEQYF.

In regard to this clonotype: The junction differs from germline at one of its ends, possibly a read error. The chain joins TRBV6-1 to TRBJ2-7; 8 positions agree with TRBD2. The germline CDR1 and CDR2 sequences are MNHNS and SASEGT. The CDR3 contains 14 residues. In nucleotides, the CDR3 is TGTGCCATAAAGAAGCCGGGGGGGGGATACGAGCGGTACTTC. Amino acid sequence: CAIKKPGGGYERYF.

This chain uses TRBV6-5 with TRBJ1-1, with D hard to call. Germline assignment: CDR1 MNHEY and CDR2 SVGAGI. This CDR3 is built from 12 residues. V was cut by 4 bases and J by 6 bases, with 9 bases left in between. The CDR3 sequence is CASSSRVAEAFF. CDR3 coding DNA: TGTGCCAGCAGTTCCCGGGTCGCTGAAGCTTTCTTT.

This clonotype has a count of ten or more. The chain joins TRBV7-9 to TRBJ2-5; TRBD2 agrees at 7 bases. V gave up 4 bases and J gave up 5 bases; unmatched junction bases: 1. The CDR3 sequence is 12 residues long. Germline V lookup: CDR1 SEHNR, CDR2 FQNEAQ (reference sequence). The CDR3, as DNA: TGTGCCAGCAGCTCCGGGGGGGAGACCCAGTACTTC. It translates to CASSSGGETQYF.

About this clonotype: Just one base apart from a much larger clone, this may be a read error. The rearrangement links TRBV6-5 to TRBJ1-6; the D gene is possibly TRBD1 (6 bases). Looked up from germline, CDR1 is MNHEY and CDR2 is SVGAGI. V was clipped by 7 bases and J by 9 bases, with 16 bases between them. This CDR3 is built from 14 residues. CDR3 in amino acids: CASTNRQDTSPLHF. The CDR3 bases are TGTGCCAGCACCAACCGACAGGATACTTCACCCCTCCACTTT.

The chain carries TRBV4-3 and TRBJ1-5, with no clear D. Trimming shortened V by 0 bases and J by 5 bases, and 11 bases separated the two germline ends. Germline CDR1 LGHNA, CDR2 YSLEER. CDR3 length: 15 amino acids. The CDR3 spells CASSQDTKGYQPQHF. CDR3 bases: TGCGCCAGCAGCCAAGATACGAAAGGTTATCAGCCCCAGCATTTT.

This clonotype occurred many times. The CDR3 is CAISESIKVRTEAFF. DNA for the CDR3: TGTGCCATCAGTGAGTCGATTAAAGTGCGAACTGAAGCTTTCTTT. The genes are TRBV10-3 and TRBJ1-1; D remains unclear. V lost 0 bases and J lost 5, with 13 bases in between. CDR3 length equals 15 residues. Per the germline V gene, CDR1 is ENHRY and CDR2 is SYGVKD.

This clonotype was counted a few times. Sequence at one end of the junction differs from germline and may be a read error. V usage is TRBV2 and J usage is TRBJ1-5; 8 positions agree with TRBD1. CDR1 and CDR2 from the germline V gene are SNHLY and FYNNEI. The length of the CDR3 is 14 residues. Written as DNA, the CDR3 is TGTGCCGGCAGGTGGACAGGGCACGATCAGCCCCAGCATTTT. Translating gives CAGRWTGHDQPQHF.